This TCR beta chain is from a study of blood T cell repertoires in COVID-19. Clones were sequenced by immunoSEQ multiplex PCR, and TCRdb holds only the in-frame ones, with some missing. The sample lists about 180,000 clones; over 75% were seen once. This clone has only one observation. This CDR3 is built from 12 residues. The germline gives CDR1 MDHEN, CDR2 SYDVKM. V lost 10 bases, J lost 1 base, and 10 bases lay in between. The material sequenced was PBMCs or T cells enriched from blood (not recorded which). V gene TRBV28 combines with J gene TRBJ1-1; unclear D gene. This sequence was found in a woman under 30 who had recovered from COVID-19. CDR3 loop: CATEGGNTEAFF. The CDR3 DNA follows: TGTGCCACGGAAGGCGGGAACACTGAAGCTTTCTTT.